These T cell receptor beta chains were read from a single sample in a study of blood T cell repertoires in COVID-19. Only in-frame clones appear in the TCRdb table, and some are missing; sequencing was by immunoSEQ multiplex PCR. The sample has some 320,000 clones, approximately 89% seen once. The sequenced sample consisted of peripheral blood. These receptors originate from a woman aged 25 to 39 with COVID-19, enrolled during active disease. Both conserved end residues are part of each CDR3. A D gene is named only where the DNA matches it firmly. Size is omitted from some rows. Given values are once, few, many or a class for expanded clones.

abundance	j_gene	v_gene	d_gene	CDR3nt	CDR3aa
NA	TRBJ2-1	TRBV7-9	TRBD2	TGTGCCAGCAGCCTGTTCGGCGGGGGTTCCTACAATGAGCAGTTCTTC	CASSLFGGGSYNEQFF
NA	TRBJ1-3	TRBV2	TRBD1	TGTGCCAGCAGCCAGGACAGGGCTGGAAACACCATATATTTT	CASSQDRAGNTIYF
NA	TRBJ1-2	TRBV20-1	NA	TGCAGTGCTTGGGGAGAGAATGGCTACACCTTC	CSAWGENGYTF
NA	TRBJ2-5	TRBV3-1/TRBV3-2	NA	TGTGCCAGCAGCCAAGGAGGGCTAGGTCTTTCAGAGACCCAGTACTTC	CASSQGGLGLSETQYF
NA	TRBJ1-1	TRBV15	NA	TGTGCCACCAGCAGAGTAGTAAGTAACACTGAAGCTTTCTTT	CATSRVVSNTEAFF
NA	TRBJ1-1	TRBV14	NA	TGTGCCAGCAGCCAAGAAAATCACCCAGAACATGAAGCTTTCTTT	CASSQENHPEHEAFF
NA	TRBJ1-1	TRBV7-9	TRBD1	TGTGCCAGCAGCAACGACAGGGGGAACGCTGAAGCTTTCTTT	CASSNDRGNAEAFF
NA	TRBJ2-7	TRBV28	TRBD1	TGTGCCAGCAGTTCTGGACAGGGGTGGACCTACGAGCAGTACTTC	CASSSGQGWTYEQYF
NA	TRBJ2-7	TRBV5-3	TRBD2	TGTGCCAGAAGCTTGGGAGGGACTAGCGGGGGGGATATCTCCTACGAGCAGTACTTC	CARSLGGTSGGDISYEQYF
NA	TRBJ2-1	TRBV27	TRBD2	TGTGCCAGCAGTTTCGGGACTAGCGGGAGATACAATGAGCAGTTCTTC	CASSFGTSGRYNEQFF
NA	TRBJ1-2	TRBV4-1	NA	TGCGCCAGCAGCCAAGATGTTACGGCTAACTATGGCTACACCTTC	CASSQDVTANYGYTF
NA	TRBJ2-2	TRBV5-1	TRBD2	TGCGCCAGCAGCTTACTAGCGGGGGGAAGAGCCGGGGAGCTGTTTTTT	CASSLLAGGRAGELFF
NA	TRBJ2-1	TRBV19	TRBD2	TGTGCCAGTAATCGAGCGGGGGGCTCCAGCTCCTACAATGAGCAGTTCTTC	CASNRAGGSSSYNEQFF
NA	TRBJ2-1	TRBV7-6	NA	TGTGCCAGCAGCTTAGCCCCCGAGGGTTGGAATGAGCAGTTCTTC	CASSLAPEGWNEQFF
NA	TRBJ2-7	TRBV7-9	TRBD1	TGTGCCAGCAGCTTAGCGTTTGTGACAGGGACCGAGCAGTACTTC	CASSLAFVTGTEQYF
NA	TRBJ1-2	TRBV6-1	TRBD1	TGTGCCAGCAGTGAGGGAGACAGGGGGCATCGGGGCTACACCTTC	CASSEGDRGHRGYTF
NA	TRBJ2-7	TRBV27	TRBD1	TGTGCCAGCAGTTCCGGGACAGGGATCTACGAGCAGTACTTC	CASSSGTGIYEQYF
once	TRBJ1-5	TRBV5-5	NA	TGTGCCAGCAGCCAAGAACCAGGTAACCAGCCCCAGCATTTT	CASSQEPGNQPQHF
NA	TRBJ1-2	TRBV10-2	TRBD1	TGCGCCAGCTCCCCTAGCCCGACAGGGACCAACTATGGCTACACCTTC	CASSPSPTGTNYGYTF
NA	TRBJ1-4	TRBV6-1	NA	TGTGCCAGCAGTGAATTTGGGGGGGGCTTCGACGAAAAACTGTTTTTT	CASSEFGGGFDEKLFF
NA	TRBJ2-3	TRBV5-1	TRBD2	TGCGCCAGCAGCTTCCGACTAGCGGGGGGCACAGATACGCAGTATTTT	CASSFRLAGGTDTQYF
NA	TRBJ2-7	TRBV13	NA	TGTGCCAGCTCAAGGGGGTCCTACGAGCAGTACTTC	CASSRGSYEQYF
once	TRBJ2-2	TRBV18	NA	TGTGCCAGCTCACCCAGAAAGGGGTCCCCCGGGGAGCTGTTTTTT	CASSPRKGSPGELFF
NA	TRBJ1-1	TRBV2	TRBD1	TGTGCCAGCAGTGACGACAGGGACAACACTGAAGCTTTCTTT	CASSDDRDNTEAFF
NA	TRBJ2-2	TRBV18	NA	TGTGCCAGCTCACCTGGGGGGACCGGGGAGCTGTTTTTT	CASSPGGTGELFF
NA	TRBJ2-5	TRBV29-1	TRBD2	TGCAGCGTTGAACGGGGGGGCCTAGAGACCCAGTACTTC	CSVERGGLETQYF
NA	TRBJ1-5	TRBV2	NA	TGTGCCAGCAGTGAGGAGCAAATACAGCCCCAGCATTTT	CASSEEQIQPQHF
NA	TRBJ1-4	TRBV2	NA	TGTGCCAGCAGACAGTCAACTAATGAAAAACTGTTTTTT	CASRQSTNEKLFF
NA	TRBJ1-1	TRBV6-1	TRBD1	TGTGCCAGCAGTGAATACAGGGGCCACACTGAAGCTTTCTTT	CASSEYRGHTEAFF
NA	TRBJ2-7	TRBV7-2	NA	TGTGCCAGCAGCTTAGGCACCTACTACGAGCAGTACTTC	CASSLGTYYEQYF
NA	TRBJ2-1	TRBV2	TRBD1	TGTGCCAGCAGTGCGGGACAGGGAATAAACGAGCAGTTCTTC	CASSAGQGINEQFF
NA	TRBJ2-3	TRBV7-2	TRBD2	TGTGCCAGCAGCTTACTAGCGGGGGCTGCGGATACGCAGTATTTT	CASSLLAGAADTQYF
NA	TRBJ2-7	TRBV27	NA	TGTGCCAGCAGTTTATCGGCGGGTGGCTACGAGCAGTACTTC	CASSLSAGGYEQYF
NA	TRBJ1-6	TRBV27	TRBD1	TGTGCCAGCAGTCCGGACAGGGCAGATAATTCACCCCTCCACTTT	CASSPDRADNSPLHF
few	TRBJ1-1	TRBV11-2	NA	TGTGCCAGCAGCGGGCGTGACAAAGGGAGCACTGAAGCTTTCTTT	CASSGRDKGSTEAFF
once	TRBJ2-1	TRBV5-1	TRBD2	TGCGCCAGCAGCTTAGGACTAGCGGGGGCCTACAATGAGCAGTTCTTC	CASSLGLAGAYNEQFF
NA	TRBJ2-5	TRBV27	TRBD2	TGTGCCAGCAGTCAATGGACTAGCGGGGGGGCCAGGGAGACCCAGTACTTC	CASSQWTSGGARETQYF
NA	TRBJ2-5	TRBV5-6	TRBD1	TGTGCCAGCAGCGGCGACAGGGAAGAGACCCAGTACTTC	CASSGDREETQYF
NA	TRBJ1-5	TRBV7-2	NA	TGTGCCAGCAGGTCCCCCGGGGTAGTTAGCAATCAGCCCCAGCATTTT	CASRSPGVVSNQPQHF
NA	TRBJ2-2	TRBV2	TRBD2	TGTGCCAGCAGGGGACTAGCGGGGCCGCGTCCCGGGGAGCTGTTTTTT	CASRGLAGPRPGELFF
NA	TRBJ2-7	TRBV2	NA	TGTGCCAGCAGTGAATCCTGGGGGGCCTACGAGCAGTACTTC	CASSESWGAYEQYF
NA	TRBJ2-1	TRBV7-9	TRBD2	TGTGCCAGCAGCTTTTTTGTAGCGGGGATACCCAATGAGCAGTTCTTC	CASSFFVAGIPNEQFF
NA	TRBJ2-1	TRBV6-6	TRBD1	TGTGCCAGCAGTCAATCCCGGGACAGGGTATCGAGTGAGCAGTTCTTC	CASSQSRDRVSSEQFF
once	TRBJ1-1	TRBV7-9	NA	TGTGCCAGCAGCTCGCCGACCGGGACAGAAGCTTTCTTT	CASSSPTGTEAFF
NA	TRBJ2-4	TRBV30	NA	TGTGCCTGGAGTGTTAAGGGGGTCGCCAAAAACATTCAGTACTTC	CAWSVKGVAKNIQYF
NA	TRBJ2-2	TRBV7-6	TRBD2	TGTGCCAGCAGCCCTACTAGCGGGTTTGCCGGGGAGCTGTTTTTT	CASSPTSGFAGELFF
NA	TRBJ1-1	TRBV5-5	NA	TGTGCCAGCAGCGAACTTGAAACTGAAGCTTTCTTT	CASSELETEAFF
NA	TRBJ1-6	TRBV5-8	TRBD1	TGTGCCAGCAGCTTGGAGGGGGCCCTCATTAGCTCCTATAATTCACCCCTCCACTTT	CASSLEGALISSYNSPLHF
NA	TRBJ1-6	TRBV27	TRBD1	TGTGCCAGCAGGAGGACAGGGGGTAATTCACCCCTCCACTTT	CASRRTGGNSPLHF
NA	TRBJ2-5	TRBV30	NA	TGTGCCTGGAGAGAGGGCTTGACTCCTCAAGAGACCCAGTACTTC	CAWREGLTPQETQYF
once	TRBJ2-5	TRBV30	TRBD2	TGTGCCTGGAGTAGGTTGCGGGGGGGCCTCGAGTTTGAGACCCAGTACTTC	CAWSRLRGGLEFETQYF
NA	TRBJ1-4	TRBV15	NA	TGTGCCACCAGCAGAGATCCAGGGACTAATGAAAAACTGTTTTTT	CATSRDPGTNEKLFF
few	TRBJ1-2	TRBV7-9	NA	TGTGCCAGCAGCTTCGGGGGTTCTAACTATGGCTACACCTTC	CASSFGGSNYGYTF
NA	TRBJ2-7	TRBV10-2	NA	TGCGCCAGCAGCTGGACAGTCCCCTACGAGCAGTACTTC	CASSWTVPYEQYF
once	TRBJ1-2	TRBV18	NA	TGTGCCAGCTCAACAGACCGGCACCCTAACTATGGCTACACCTTC	CASSTDRHPNYGYTF
NA	TRBJ1-6	TRBV4-1	NA	TGCGCCAGCAGCCAAGGTCAGAATAATTCACCCCTCCACTTT	CASSQGQNNSPLHF